The clone carrying this T cell receptor beta chain was seen only a few times. What it binds is not known. The assay was immunoSEQ multiplex PCR, and TCRdb's table has in-frame clones only and misses some. The table has approximately 110,000 clones, 70% to 90% seen once. This specimen comes from a study of cytomegalovirus exposure and HLA in healthy donors. Regarding the study as a whole: Reports described diagnosis of cytomegalovirus status by the classifier as highly specific and sensitive. TCR sequences were mostly rare, though some public TCRs occurred in many donors.

Trimming at V came to 2 bases and at J to 5 bases, leaving 9 bases not matched to a gene. This CDR3 spans 15 amino acids. From germline, CDR1 is SGHDT and CDR2 YYEEEE. The receptor was derived from a woman younger than 30 in good health and CMV-seropositive. Input material: PBMCs. The chain recombines TRBV5-6 with TRBJ1-1, with 7 bases lining up with TRBD1. This chain's CDR3 is CASSLPETGRTEAFF. DNA for the CDR3: TGTGCCAGCAGCTTACCAGAGACAGGGAGGACTGAAGCTTTCTTT.